This TCR beta chain was observed in a study of response to subunit inactivated influenza vaccine. MiXCR, run by TCRdb on the RT-PCR reads, gives a single entry per CDR3 protein. The top ten clones hold roughly 13% of a sample with approximately 570,000 distinct CDR3 sequences, 7.5% to 8.5% of them seen once. Notes on this clonotype: What it binds is not known.

Between the trimmed V and J ends, which lost 4 bases and 2 bases, there was a span of 26 bases. The CDR3 is 19 residues long. Germline CDR1 is LNHNV and CDR2 is YYDKDF (reference sequence). Whole-study findings and limits: The authors offered the suggestion that each seasonal influenza vaccination recruits few new T cells.

The chain carries TRBV15 and TRBJ2-5; perhaps TRBD1 as D (6 bases). The sequence derives from a man between 50 and 69 years old who received an inactivated influenza vaccine. Source: PBMCs from blood, taken approximately 25 months after vaccination. CDR3 coding DNA: TGTGCCACCAGCACCAGTCCCGTACGGACAGCTCGCGGTCAAGAGACCCAGTACTTC. Translated: CATSTSPVRTARGQETQYF.